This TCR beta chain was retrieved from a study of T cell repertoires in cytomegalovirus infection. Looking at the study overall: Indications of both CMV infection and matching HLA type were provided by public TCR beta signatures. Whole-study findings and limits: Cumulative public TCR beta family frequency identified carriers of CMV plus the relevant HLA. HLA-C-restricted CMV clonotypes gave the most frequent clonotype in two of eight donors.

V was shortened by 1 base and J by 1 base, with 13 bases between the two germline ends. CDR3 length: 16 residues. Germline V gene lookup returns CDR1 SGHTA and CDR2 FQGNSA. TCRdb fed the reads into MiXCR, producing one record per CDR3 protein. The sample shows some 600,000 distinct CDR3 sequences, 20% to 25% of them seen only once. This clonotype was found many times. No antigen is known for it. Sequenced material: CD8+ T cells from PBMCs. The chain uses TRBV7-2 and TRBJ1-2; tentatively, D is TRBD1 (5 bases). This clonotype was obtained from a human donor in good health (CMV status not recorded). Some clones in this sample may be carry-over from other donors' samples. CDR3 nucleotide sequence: TGTGCCAGCAGCTTAGTTGGGGGGTCCCTTAACTATGGCTACACCTTC. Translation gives CASSLVGGSLNYGYTF.